The T cell receptor beta chain described here comes from a study of T cell responses to AZD1222 COVID-19 vaccine. Findings and caveats of the study: Spike-specific TCRs gained breadth and depth after people received two AZD1222 doses.

Only in-frame clones appear in the TCRdb table, and some are missing; sequencing was by immunoSEQ multiplex PCR. Here the sample spans approximately 150,000 clones, around 91% being singletons. This CDR3 is 13 amino acids long. The V end lost 5 bases, the J end lost 8 bases, and 13 bases lay between the germline ends. Germline CDR1 is MNHEY and CDR2 is SVGAGI. About this clone: Its antigen is not known.

This TCR came from an adult who received the AZD1222 COVID-19 vaccine. The source material was peripheral blood, sampled 28 days after the second AZD1222 dose. The J gene is TRBJ1-5, the V gene TRBV6-5; no definite D call. Here the CDR3 DNA reads TGTGCCAGCAGTCTCGGAACGCGGGAGCCCCAGCATTTT. Protein product: CASSLGTREPQHF.